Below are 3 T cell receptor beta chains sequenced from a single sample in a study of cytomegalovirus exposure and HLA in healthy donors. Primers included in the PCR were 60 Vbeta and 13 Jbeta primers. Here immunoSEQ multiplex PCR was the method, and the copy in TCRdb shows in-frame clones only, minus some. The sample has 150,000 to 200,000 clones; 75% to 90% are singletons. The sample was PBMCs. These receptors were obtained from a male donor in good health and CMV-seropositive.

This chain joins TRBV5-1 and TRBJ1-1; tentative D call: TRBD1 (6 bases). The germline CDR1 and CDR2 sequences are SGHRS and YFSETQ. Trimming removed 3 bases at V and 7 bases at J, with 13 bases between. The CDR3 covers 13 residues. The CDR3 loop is CASSSGGGGEAFF. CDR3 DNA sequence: TGCGCCAGCAGCTCCGGGGGGGGCGGTGAAGCTTTCTTT.

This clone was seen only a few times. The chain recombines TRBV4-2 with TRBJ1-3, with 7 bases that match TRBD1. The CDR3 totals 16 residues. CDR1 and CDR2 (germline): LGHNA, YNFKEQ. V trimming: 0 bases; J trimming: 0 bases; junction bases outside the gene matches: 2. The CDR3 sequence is CASSQDPGGSGNTIYF. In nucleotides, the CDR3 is TGTGCCAGCAGCCAAGACCCAGGGGGCTCTGGAAACACCATATATTTT.

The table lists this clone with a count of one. The CDR3 nucleotides are TGTGCCAGTACCACAGCGGGAGCCTCCTACAATGAGCAGTTCTTC. Translation gives CASTTAGASYNEQFF. The V call is TRBV19, the J call TRBJ2-1; 8 bases match TRBD2. This CDR3 is 15 amino acids long. The germline V gene has CDR1 LNHDA and CDR2 SQIVND (reference sequence). V lost 7 bases and J lost 0; bases outside the gene matches: 5.